This record covers a single T cell receptor beta chain. The trim removed 2 bases at V and 0 bases at J, leaving 13 bases unmatched. Germline assignment: CDR1 SQVTM and CDR2 ANQGSEA. The CDR3 length is 17 residues. Donors likely had unrecorded immune exposures despite being nominally healthy when sampled. This PCR relied on a set of 60 Vbeta primers and 13 Jbeta primers. Repertoires were generated with immunoSEQ multiplex PCR, while TCRdb's copy carries only in-frame clones and drops some. The data show around 100,000 clones, about three quarters seen once. This entry comes from a study of cytomegalovirus exposure and HLA in healthy donors.

This receptor was taken from a male donor in good health and CMV-seropositive. Sequencing was performed on PBMCs. The rearrangement joins TRBV29-1 to TRBJ2-7; TRBD1 agrees at 7 bases. CDR3 coding DNA: TGCAGCGTTGAAACCCACCAGGGGGAGAAGGTCTCCTACGAGCAGTACTTC. Its translation: CSVETHQGEKVSYEQYF.